This T cell receptor (beta chain) was profiled in a study of blood T cells in healthy people across ages. The study's findings and limits: Versus aged donors, long-lived donors had higher diversity and more naive CD4+ cells.

A second PCR, run for about 7 to 11 cycles, used a sample-barcoded 5' primer plus a J-beta primer mix. TCRdb itself ran the 5' RACE reads through MiXCR, one entry per CDR3 protein. Of under 1,100,000 distinct CDR3 sequences in the sample, 25% were seen once. In its sample, this clonotype was seen a few times. What it binds is not known. The CDR3 is made up of 18 amino acids. CDR1 and CDR2 from the germline V gene are LGHNA and YNFKEQ. V lost 1 base, J lost 0 bases, and 7 bases stayed unmatched. The same sample was also used in a study of T cells of mothers and their children.

The TCR sequence derives from a girl aged 2 to 9 in good health. Input material: blood. This chain connects TRBV4-2 to TRBJ1-3; 9 nucleotides agree with TRBD1. The CDR3 region is CASSQAISTGGSGNTIYF. CDR3 nucleotide sequence: TGTGCCAGCAGCCAAGCGATTTCGACAGGGGGCTCTGGAAACACCATATATTTT.